This T cell receptor beta chain was captured by sequencing in a study of blood T cell repertoires in COVID-19 (dated by TCRdb to the early 2020s). Concerning the study at large: Samples covering the acute and convalescent phases of COVID-19 were provided by collaborators in the United States, Italy and Spain. The prospective study material was composed of cDNA or gDNA derived from T cells, B-cell-depleted T cells, or PBMCs. Sample metadata almost always included a de-identified subject ID, COVID-19 status, age in years and sex. A freely available public database, intended as a resource for researchers studying the immune response to SARS-CoV-2, is where the repertoires were released. Deeply sampled blood TCRbeta repertoires from subjects exposed to, actively infected with, or recovered from COVID-19 were included in the dataset. The samples were drawn from two sources: the first 160 participants of the ongoing ImmuneRACE study, and 950 to 1,500 subjects contributed by 6 global collaborators. Where HLA class I and class II types were available, the types were taken from metadata supplied by the sample provider, not from assay-based typing.

In Seattle, one collaborating source enrolled patients while the infection was active and tracked those patients longitudinally over the course of disease. The collaborating institutions used their own protocols to collect whole blood in K2EDTA tubes. For TCRbeta analysis, collaborators shipped samples in one of three forms: frozen whole blood, isolated PBMCs, or DNA extracted from either of those sample types. For this clone: The clone's antigen remains unknown. No base quality information exists; no much larger clone differs at one position.

The research as a whole found: Clinical and demographic metadata were provided uncurated, with the amount varying by source and participant.

TCRbeta CDR3 regions were amplified from genomic DNA using the immunoSEQ Assay, a bias-controlled multiplex PCR. The original pipeline was this. Nucleated cell counts per sample were estimated from amplification of reference gene primers within the assay. To quantify the absolute abundance of each unique TCRbeta CDR3 rearrangement, sequence reads were collapsed and filtered. For each sample, productive Simpson clonality was calculated by taking the square root of Simpson's diversity index across productive rearrangements. The table was pulled from immuneACCESS by TCRdb, which kept in-frame rearrangements only. Such tables lose some clones; where checked, under half of the loss comes from unresolved V genes, and the rest has no known cause. The D gene and trimming were derived from the DNA, and the V and J assignments and clone size from that table. Counted in this sample were 200,000 to 250,000 clones; around 86% of them appeared once. 7% to 10% of the sample belongs to the ten largest clones.

Germline trimming: 4 bases from V, 1 base from J; junction bases outside gene matches: 1. CDR1 and CDR2 are read off the germline V gene as SNHLY and FYNNEI. The CDR3 covers 14 residues, taking in both the cysteine and the phenylalanine. The CDR3 DNA has 42 bases and is translated from base 1. The chain uses TRBV2 and TRBJ1-1, with 9 junctional bases fitting TRBD1. Sequenced: peripheral blood. This TCR derives from a woman over 75 with COVID-19, enrolled during active disease. The DNA reads TGTGCCAGCAGTGTGGGACAGGGGAACACTGAAGCTTTCTTT. Its translation reads: CASSVGQGNTEAFF.